These T cell receptor beta chains were read from a single sample in a study of identical twins. TCRdb re-called the 5' RACE reads through MiXCR, storing one row per CDR3 protein. The repertoire consists of about 240,000 distinct CDR3 sequences, with approximately 12% occurring once and the leading ten covering roughly 4.2%. In addition, the sample was reused for a study of yellow fever vaccine responses in identical twins.

What was sequenced was memory (CD45RO+) T cells sorted from blood. These receptor sequences come from a woman aged 18-29 years in good health. Each CDR3 is given with its conserved first and last residue. D genes are given only for firm matches. Clone sizes are given selectively: once, few, many, or a class where the clone is expanded.

abundance	v_gene	j_gene	d_gene	CDR3nt	CDR3aa
many	TRBV29-1	TRBJ2-5	TRBD2	TGCAGCGCTAATTACCCCGGGACTAGCGGGGGGCTCCAGGAGACCCAGTACTTC	CSANYPGTSGGLQETQYF
NA	TRBV20-1	TRBJ2-7	TRBD2	TGCAGTGCCGAACCGGGACTAGCCTACGAGCAGTACTTC	CSAEPGLAYEQYF
few	TRBV10-3	TRBJ1-5	NA	TGTGCCATCAGAGGACGGGAAAATCAGCCCCAGCATTTT	CAIRGRENQPQHF
NA	TRBV28	TRBJ2-3	NA	TGTGCCAGCCGCGGCGGCGGTCGCACAGATACGCAGTATTTT	CASRGGGRTDTQYF
few	TRBV11-2	TRBJ2-7	NA	TGTGCCAGCAGTGCACTGGACGTATTCCACTTC	CASSALDVFHF
NA	TRBV5-1	TRBJ2-5	NA	TGCGCCAGCAGCTTGTCTGGGGCCGTGGAGACCCAGTACTTC	CASSLSGAVETQYF
once	TRBV11-2	TRBJ2-3	NA	TGTGCCGGTTACTGCGGACCGCTTTTTTTTAGCACAGATGCGCAGTATTTT	CAGYCGPLFFSTDAQYF
few	TRBV24-1	TRBJ2-2	NA	TGTGCCACCAGTGTAACGCTAGCCCAAGGCACCGGGGAGCTGTTTTTT	CATSVTLAQGTGELFF
many	TRBV12-3/TRBV12-4	TRBJ1-1	TRBD1	TGTGCCAGCAGGACGACAGGGGGGAACACTGAAGCTTTCTTT	CASRTTGGNTEAFF
few	TRBV28	TRBJ2-1	TRBD2	TGTGCCACCACTGCTAGCGGTACCTACAATGAGCAGTTCTTC	CATTASGTYNEQFF
few	TRBV29-1	TRBJ1-4	TRBD1	TGCAGCGTCATGACAGGGGCTGGTGAAAAACTGTTTTTT	CSVMTGAGEKLFF
NA	TRBV11-3	TRBJ2-3	TRBD2	TGTGCCAGCAGCTATTCCGCGGGAGCAGCCGATACGCAGTATTTT	CASSYSAGAADTQYF
many	TRBV29-1	TRBJ2-1	NA	TGCAGCGTTTCCCGGGGGAATGAGCAGTTCTTC	CSVSRGNEQFF
many	TRBV6-2/TRBV6-3	TRBJ2-7	NA	TGTGCCAGCAGTTACTCGGACGTCTCTCGACAGTACTTC	CASSYSDVSRQYF
few	TRBV20-1	TRBJ2-5	NA	TGCAGTGCTAGAAGCGGGACAGACCCCAAACAGACCCAGTACTTC	CSARSGTDPKQTQYF
few	TRBV20-1	TRBJ2-2	NA	TGCAGTGCTAGAGATGTGTCAGCGTCGTCGGCCGGGGAGCTGTTTTTT	CSARDVSASSAGELFF
NA	TRBV7-9	TRBJ2-1	TRBD2	TGTGCCAGCAGCTTAGAGGGACTACCACGAACCTTC	CASSLEGLPRTF
once	TRBV6-1	TRBJ1-1	NA	TGTGCCAGCAGCAAACCCGGGGGGGACACTGAAGCTTTCTTT	CASSKPGGDTEAFF
many	TRBV20-1	TRBJ2-1	NA	TGCAGTGCAGAGGCTAATCCCCAAATGGAGCAGTTCTTC	CSAEANPQMEQFF
NA	TRBV28	TRBJ2-7	NA	TGTGCCAGCAGTTTAAGGGGATTAGAGACGTTCTACGAGCAGTACTTC	CASSLRGLETFYEQYF
NA	TRBV5-5	TRBJ2-3	NA	TGTGCCAGCAGCTTGGACCGTTCCGATACGCAGTATTTT	CASSLDRSDTQYF
few	TRBV2	TRBJ1-5	TRBD1	TGTGCCAGCGGGACAGGGGGTCAGCCCCAGCATTTT	CASGTGGQPQHF
many	TRBV20-1	TRBJ2-7	TRBD1	TGCAGTGCCTCGGACAGGGGGCGAACCTACGAGCAGTACTTC	CSASDRGRTYEQYF
few	TRBV29-1	TRBJ1-4	TRBD1	TGCAGCGTTGCTGGACAGGTTTCAGGAGGTGAAAAACTGTTTTTT	CSVAGQVSGGEKLFF
NA	TRBV7-9	TRBJ2-5	NA	TGTGCCAGCAGCTCGCAGGGGTGGGAGACCCAGTACTTC	CASSSQGWETQYF
NA	TRBV6-5	TRBJ2-1	TRBD1	TGTGCCAGCAGTTATTACGTTGGGACAGGGTACAATGAGCAGTTCTTC	CASSYYVGTGYNEQFF
few	TRBV15	TRBJ2-7	NA	TGTGCCACCACTAAGGGGAGATCGGGGGTCTACGAGCAGTACTTC	CATTKGRSGVYEQYF
many	TRBV7-3	TRBJ2-1	TRBD2	TGTGCCAGCAGCCCAACCGGGACTAGTTATAATGAGCAGTTCTTC	CASSPTGTSYNEQFF
NA	TRBV7-2	TRBJ1-5	NA	TGTGCCAGCAGCTTATTTTCCTATCAGCCCCAGCATTTT	CASSLFSYQPQHF
many	TRBV4-2	TRBJ2-3	TRBD2	TGTGCCAGCAGCCACGGGACTAGCGGGAGGGCCGATACGCAGTATTTT	CASSHGTSGRADTQYF
NA	TRBV11-2	TRBJ2-3	NA	TGTGCCAGCAGCTCTAATTTGCGTATAAGCACAGATACGCAGTATTTT	CASSSNLRISTDTQYF
few	TRBV7-8	TRBJ1-1	NA	TGTGCCAGCAGCTTAGATGGGAGCACTGAAGCTTTCTTT	CASSLDGSTEAFF
NA	TRBV9	TRBJ2-6	NA	TGTGCCAGCAGCGGTTTGAGAGGGGCCAACGTCCTGACTTTC	CASSGLRGANVLTF
NA	TRBV28	TRBJ1-4	TRBD1	TGTGCCAGCACTGACCAGGGGGCGGCTAATGAAAAACTGTTTTTT	CASTDQGAANEKLFF
many	TRBV5-1	TRBJ1-4	NA	TGCGCCAGCAGCTTGGTAGGTGGTGACGAAAAACTGTTTTTT	CASSLVGGDEKLFF
NA	TRBV20-1	TRBJ2-5	NA	TGCAGTGCTAGAGATCTAGCGTTTGGGCAGACCCAGTACTTC	CSARDLAFGQTQYF
few	TRBV6-5	TRBJ2-1	NA	TGTGCCAGCATATTCGAGGAGTACCATGAGCAGTTCTTC	CASIFEEYHEQFF
few	TRBV12-3/TRBV12-4	TRBJ1-1	NA	TGTGCCAGCAGCTCGGAGTTCACTGAAGCTTTCTTT	CASSSEFTEAFF